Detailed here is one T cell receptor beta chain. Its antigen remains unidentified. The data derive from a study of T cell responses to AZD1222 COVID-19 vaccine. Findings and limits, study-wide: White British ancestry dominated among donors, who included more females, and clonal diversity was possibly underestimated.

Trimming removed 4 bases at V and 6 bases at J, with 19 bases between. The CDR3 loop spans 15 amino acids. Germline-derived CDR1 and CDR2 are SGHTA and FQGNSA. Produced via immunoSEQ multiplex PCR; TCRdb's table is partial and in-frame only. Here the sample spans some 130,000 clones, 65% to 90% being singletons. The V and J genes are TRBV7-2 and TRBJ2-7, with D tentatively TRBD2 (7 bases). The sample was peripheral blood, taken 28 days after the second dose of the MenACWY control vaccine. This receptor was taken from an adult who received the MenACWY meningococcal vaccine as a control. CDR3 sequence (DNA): TGTGCCAGCAGCTCAGGGGCGGGAGTCCGGGGCGAGCAGTACTTC. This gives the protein CASSSGAGVRGEQYF.